Each of the 30 T cell receptor beta chains below was sequenced from the same sample in a study of response to subunit inactivated influenza vaccine. Using its own MiXCR run on the RT-PCR reads, TCRdb lists one record per CDR3 protein. Found here are roughly 650,000 distinct CDR3 sequences, 15% to 18% of them singletons; the top ten hold 11%. The sequenced sample was PBMCs from blood, obtained roughly 12 days after vaccination. These receptors all stem from a man over 45 who received an inactivated influenza vaccine.

This rearrangement joins TRBV6-5 to TRBJ2-7, with 11 bases matching TRBD1. V was pared by 2 bases and J by 1 base, with 4 bases of the junction left unmatched. The CDR3 is made up of 16 amino acids. Per germline, CDR1 MNHEY and CDR2 SVGAGI. As DNA, the CDR3 is TGTGCCAGCAGTTACGGGACAGGGGGGAGGTCCTACGAGCAGTACTTC. The encoded protein is CASSYGTGGRSYEQYF.

The table lists this clonotype with a few counts. The V call is TRBV6-2 or TRBV6-3, the J call TRBJ2-5, with D uncertain. Looked up from germline, CDR1 is MNHEY and CDR2 is SVGEGT. Trimming removed 6 bases at V and 5 bases at J, with 25 bases between. The CDR3 covers 17 residues. The DNA for the CDR3 is TGTGCCAGCAGCTCCGTTCGCCGACCCCGCGCCTCGGAGACCCAGTACTTC. Translated, it gives CASSSVRRPRASETQYF.

The rearrangement joins TRBV6-1 to TRBJ2-5; D remains ambiguous. Germline V lookup: CDR1 MNHNS, CDR2 SASEGT. The CDR3 runs to 15 residues. V was shortened by 6 bases and J by 1 base, with 15 bases between the two germline ends. The CDR3 nucleotides are TGTGCCAGCAGAATACAGAGCCCTATCCAAGAGACCCAGTACTTC. Amino acid sequence: CASRIQSPIQETQYF.

This clonotype was counted ten times or more. The gene calls are TRBV29-1 and TRBJ2-1; D may be TRBD2 (5 bases). This CDR3 contains 15 residues. Trimming cost V 2 bases and J 1 base, with 12 bases left between them. CDR1 is SQVTM and CDR2 is ANQGSEA in the germline V gene. Here the CDR3 reads CSVESWERSYNEQFF. CDR3 bases: TGCAGCGTTGAATCGTGGGAGAGGTCCTACAATGAGCAGTTCTTC.

This clonotype was detected only a few times. The V gene is TRBV20-1, the J gene TRBJ2-7; D possibly corresponds to TRBD2 (5 bases). Germline V lookup: CDR1 DFQATT, CDR2 SNEGSKA (reference sequence). V lost 7 bases and J 0 bases, leaving 22 bases between the germline ends. The CDR3 runs 16 residues. The CDR3 sequence is CSVDPLRAGSSYEQYF. The CDR3 region has the DNA TGCAGTGTCGACCCCCTACGCGCGGGCTCCTCCTACGAGCAGTACTTC.

The chain combines TRBV11-2 with TRBJ2-2; the match to TRBD2 covers 7 bases. The junction had 12 bases not matched to a gene; V was cut back by 0 bases and J by 8 bases. CDR1 is SGHAT, CDR2 FQNNGV, per germline. The CDR3 totals 17 residues. The CDR3 DNA follows: TGTGCCAGCAGCTTAGATGGTGCGGGAGTATCCTCGGGGGAGCTGTTTTTT. Translation: CASSLDGAGVSSGELFF.

The chain has TRBV9 and TRBJ1-5; D is uncertain. Germline V gives CDR1 SGDLS, CDR2 YYNGEE. The CDR3 extends over 15 amino acids. The ends were cut back, 0 bases at V and 0 bases at J, with 7 bases in the middle. CDR3 residues: CASSVGAYSNQPQHF. DNA for the CDR3: TGTGCCAGCAGCGTAGGGGCCTATAGCAATCAGCCCCAGCATTTT.

The chain joins TRBV5-6 to TRBJ2-1; TRBD2 matches 8 bases. CDR3 length: 15 residues. Germline values: CDR1 SGHDT, CDR2 YYEEEE. The junction had 7 bases not matched to a gene; V was cut back by 2 bases and J by 6 bases. The CDR3 sequence: CASSFGAGAPNEQFF. CDR3 bases: TGTGCCAGCAGCTTCGGAGCGGGGGCCCCCAATGAGCAGTTCTTC.

This clonotype was picked up a small number of times. The chain combines TRBV6-2 or TRBV6-3 with TRBJ1-1; the D is unclear. Germline V CDR1 and CDR2: MNHEY, SVGEGT. This CDR3 spans 13 amino acids. V was pared by 2 bases and J by 0 bases, with 4 bases between. CDR3 in amino acids: CASSYRLNTEAFF. For the CDR3, the DNA is TGTGCCAGCAGTTACAGGTTGAACACTGAAGCTTTCTTT.

This clonotype has only a few counts. This chain connects TRBV5-1 to TRBJ2-1; tentatively, D is TRBD2 (5 bases). The CDR3 sequence is 15 residues long. The germline V gene encodes CDR1 SGHRS and CDR2 YFSETQ. V was pared by 0 bases and J by 6 bases, with 13 bases between. The CDR3 loop is CASSLEWLAGNEQFF. DNA of the CDR3: TGCGCCAGCAGCTTGGAGTGGCTAGCAGGCAATGAGCAGTTCTTC.

This clonotype has more than one count but fewer than ten. The V and J genes are TRBV7-9 and TRBJ2-7; D call uncertain. V lost 5 bases and J lost 8, with 16 bases in between. Germline V CDR1 and CDR2: SEHNR, FQNEAQ (reference sequence). This CDR3 is 13 amino acids long. In nucleotides, the CDR3 is TGTGCCAGCAGCCGAGACGGAAACCCCCAGCAGTACTTC. It specifies CASSRDGNPQQYF.

The V gene is TRBV20-1, the J gene TRBJ1-3; D is ambiguous. V shed 2 bases and J shed 3 bases, with 8 bases lying between them. Germline V CDR1 and CDR2: DFQATT, SNEGSKA (reference sequence). The CDR3 runs to 13 residues. CDR3 amino acids: CSARTGIGNTIYF. The DNA for the CDR3 is TGCAGTGCTAGAACCGGGATTGGAAACACCATATATTTT.

This clonotype was recorded a few times. The rearrangement joins TRBV9 to TRBJ2-3; D not resolved. The CDR3 is made up of 14 amino acids. The V gene's germline CDR1 is SGDLS and CDR2 YYNGEE. Trimming shortened V by 0 bases and J by 5 bases, and 10 bases separated the two germline ends. The CDR3 sequence is CASSVAGQRDTQYF. In DNA form, the CDR3 reads TGTGCCAGCAGCGTAGCAGGCCAGCGAGATACGCAGTATTTT. Drawing the rest from reference TRBV9 and TRBJ2-3, the complete variable domain is DSGVTQTPKHLITATGQRVTLRCSPRSGDLSVYWYQQSLDQGLQFLIQYYNGEERAKGNILERFSAQQFPDLHSELNLSSLELGDSALYFCASSVAGQRDTQYFGPGTRLTVL.

The CDR3 coding sequence is TGTGCCAGCAGTTACAATCTAGCGGGAGGACCCTACAATGAGCAGTTCTTC. Its protein product is CASSYNLAGGPYNEQFF. This sequence joins TRBV6-5 and TRBJ2-1; 11 bases align to TRBD2. In germline, CDR1 is MNHEY, CDR2 SVGAGI. V lost 2 bases to trimming and J lost 2 bases; unmatched junction nucleotides: 5. This CDR3 is 17 amino acids long.

The chain is built from TRBV10-3 and TRBJ2-3; 11 nucleotides line up with TRBD2. The CDR3 extends over 15 amino acids. The V gene's germline CDR1 is ENHRY and CDR2 SYGVKD. Trimming at V came to 6 bases and at J to 4 bases, leaving 6 bases not matched to a gene. The CDR3 region is CAISPGTSGSDTQYF. The CDR3 DNA is TGTGCCATCAGCCCCGGGACTAGCGGATCAGATACGCAGTATTTT.

A few counts support this clonotype. The V gene is TRBV7-2, the J gene TRBJ1-5, with D possibly matching TRBD1 (5 bases). The CDR3 contains 14 residues. Germline V gives CDR1 SGHTA, CDR2 FQGNSA. Trimming stripped 5 bases from V and 8 bases from J, with 16 bases between. CDR3 loop: CASSPDGTYEPQHF. CDR3 DNA: TGTGCCAGCAGCCCAGACGGGACCTATGAGCCCCAGCATTTT.

There are many counts of this clonotype. The chain links TRBV11-2 to TRBJ2-1; possibly TRBD2 for D (5 bases). Germline V lookup: CDR1 SGHAT, CDR2 FQNNGV. The germline V and J ends were trimmed by 5 bases and 12 bases, with 11 bases remaining between them. This CDR3 region has 11 residues. CDR3 protein: CASSRGRGQFF. CDR3 coding DNA: TGTGCCAGCAGCCGAGGACGGGGGCAGTTCTTC. Complete variable domain (other parts from reference TRBV11-2 and TRBJ2-1): EAGVAQSPRYKIIEKRQSVAFWCNPISGHATLYWYQQILGQGPKLLIQFQNNGVVDDSQLPKDRFSAERLKGVDSTLKIQPAKLEDSAVYLCASSRGRGQFFGPGTRLTVL.

This chain joins TRBV20-1 and TRBJ2-7; D is ambiguous. The CDR3 contains 13 residues. CDR1 is DFQATT and CDR2 is SNEGSKA in the germline V gene (reference sequence). With 6 bases removed from V and 5 bases from J, the gap between germline ends came to 17 bases. The CDR3 sequence: CSALGKINHEQYF. DNA for the CDR3: TGCAGTGCCCTGGGGAAAATTAACCACGAGCAGTACTTC.

This chain links TRBV7-9 with TRBJ1-4, with D perhaps TRBD1 (5 bases). The germline V gene has CDR1 SEHNR and CDR2 FQNEAQ (reference sequence). CDR3 length: 13 residues. Trimming left V 5 bases short and J 11 bases short, with 15 bases between. CDR3 in amino acids: CASSRDGPDKLFF. CDR3 in DNA: TGTGCCAGCAGCCGGGACGGCCCCGATAAACTGTTTTTT.

This clonotype was detected a few times. This rearrangement joins TRBV19 to TRBJ2-3; TRBD2 is a possible D gene (7 bases). V was pared by 7 bases and J by 5 bases, with 22 bases between. CDR3 length: 16 amino acids. CDR1 and CDR2 from the germline V gene are LNHDA and SQIVND (reference sequence). Written as DNA, the CDR3 is TGTGCCAGTAATCCCCGTGCGGGGGCCGTCCTAGATACGCAGTATTTT. Translation gives CASNPRAGAVLDTQYF.

The chain recombines TRBV2 with TRBJ2-2; 7 bases align to TRBD2. Trimming at V came to 2 bases and at J to 7 bases, leaving 4 bases not matched to a gene. The CDR3 runs to 14 residues. CDR1 is SNHLY, CDR2 FYNNEI, per germline. The CDR3 nucleotides are TGTGCCAGCAGTGAAAACGGGGGGATCGGGGAGCTGTTTTTT. Encoded protein: CASSENGGIGELFF. The entire variable domain, with the rest obtained from reference TRBV2 and TRBJ2-2, is as follows: EPEVTQTPSHQVTQMGQEVILRCVPISNHLYFYWYRQILGQKVEFLVSFYNNEISEKSEIFDDQFSVERPDGSNFTLKIRSTKLEDSAMYFCASSENGGIGELFFGEGSRLTVL.

The chain carries TRBV10-3 and TRBJ2-2; 10 positions match TRBD2. With V trimmed by 5 bases and J by 2 bases, 2 bases remained unmatched. Germline V gene data show CDR1 as ENHRY and CDR2 as SYGVKD. The CDR3 is made up of 15 amino acids. The CDR3 DNA reads TGTGCCATCAGTACTAGCGGGAAAAACACCGGGGAGCTGTTTTTT. Translating gives CAISTSGKNTGELFF.

The rearrangement uses TRBV20-1 and TRBJ1-1; 8 bases line up with TRBD1. Germline CDR1 is DFQATT and CDR2 is SNEGSKA (reference sequence). V was clipped by 6 bases and J by 3 bases; unmatched bases: 6. There are 13 residues in the CDR3. The CDR3 protein is CSADRGLDTEAFF. CDR3 sequence (DNA): TGCAGTGCAGACAGGGGACTGGACACTGAAGCTTTCTTT.

This clonotype was picked up a small number of times. Germline and junction disagree at one end, which may indicate a read error. The chain recombines TRBV7-3 with TRBJ2-2; D not certain. The length of the CDR3 is 13 residues. The germline CDR1 and CDR2 sequences are SGHTA and FQGTGA. The CDR3 bases are TGTGCCACCAGCCCGGGGAACACCGGGGAGCTGTTTTTT. Its protein is CATSPGNTGELFF. Using reference TRBV7-3 and TRBJ2-2 for the parts outside the CDR3, the full variable domain is GAGVSQTPSNKVTEKGKYVELRCDPISGHTALYWYRQSLGQGPEFLIYFQGTGAADDSGLPNDRFFAVRPEGSVSTLKIQRTERGDSAVYLCATSPGNTGELFFGEGSRLTVL.

The V call is TRBV6-2 or TRBV6-3, the J call TRBJ2-5; 13 nucleotides line up with TRBD2. Germline V gene data show CDR1 as MNHEY and CDR2 as SVGEGT. V shed 6 bases, J shed 5 bases, and the junction held 24 bases outside the gene matches. The CDR3 runs to 21 residues. The DNA for the CDR3 is TGTGCCAGCAGCTCCGGGGGTACTAGCGGGAGGGGATGGGGCCTACTGGAGACCCAGTACTTC. Translation gives CASSSGGTSGRGWGLLETQYF.

The sample holds a few counts of this clonotype. This sequence joins TRBV9 and TRBJ2-7; 8 bases agree with TRBD1. Looked up from germline, CDR1 is SGDLS and CDR2 is YYNGEE. The J segment lost 6 bases and the V segment lost 0 bases, leaving 5 bases of the junction unmatched. This CDR3 spans 14 amino acids. The CDR3 DNA reads TGTGCCAGCAGCGTAGCGCCCGGACAGGGCGAGCAGTACTTC. It codes for CASSVAPGQGEQYF.

The chain couples TRBV7-2 to TRBJ2-3; D may be TRBD1 or TRBD2 (5 bases each). Germline V gene sequence: CDR1 SGHTA, CDR2 FQGNSA. The CDR3 contains 16 residues. The V end was cut by 5 bases, the J end by 0 bases, with 15 bases between. The CDR3 nucleotides are TGTGCCAGCAGCCAAAGGGGACGGACCAGCACAGATACGCAGTATTTT. Amino acid sequence: CASSQRGRTSTDTQYF.

In this sample, this clonotype turned up many times. This chain uses TRBV9 with TRBJ2-1, with 7 bases that match TRBD2. Looked up from germline, CDR1 is SGDLS and CDR2 is YYNGEE. V shed 2 bases and J 5 bases; nucleotides not matched to a gene: 7. The CDR3 length is 15 residues. CDR3 loop: CASSVGSGFHNEQFF. DNA of the CDR3: TGTGCCAGCAGCGTGGGTAGCGGGTTCCACAATGAGCAGTTCTTC. Full variable domain (remainder filled in from reference TRBV9 and TRBJ2-1): DSGVTQTPKHLITATGQRVTLRCSPRSGDLSVYWYQQSLDQGLQFLIQYYNGEERAKGNILERFSAQQFPDLHSELNLSSLELGDSALYFCASSVGSGFHNEQFFGPGTRLTVL.

This clonotype was observed a few times. This rearrangement joins TRBV7-8 to TRBJ2-6, with a possible D match to TRBD2 (6 bases). V shed 2 bases and J shed 0 bases, with 11 bases lying between them. Germline assignment: CDR1 SGHVS and CDR2 FQNEAQ. CDR3 length equals 17 residues. The CDR3 coding sequence is TGTGCCAGCAGCTTAAGGGACTTAGGCTCTGGGGCCAACGTCCTGACTTTC. The encoded protein is CASSLRDLGSGANVLTF.

CDR3 bases: TGTGCCAGTAATTCGCGGTACACAGATACGCAGTATTTT. Its protein product is CASNSRYTDTQYF. The chain carries TRBV19 and TRBJ2-3; the D is unclear. This CDR3 region has 13 residues. Trimming left V 7 bases short and J 2 bases short, with 10 bases between. CDR1 and CDR2 from the germline V gene are LNHDA and SQIVND (reference sequence).